Listed here are 18 T cell receptor beta chains from one sample, sequenced in a study of blood T cells in healthy people across ages. Then a second PCR, running about 6 to 11 cycles, was carried out with a sample-barcoded 5' primer and a J-beta primer mix. From the 5' RACE reads, TCRdb called clonotypes with MiXCR, one entry per CDR3 protein. The sample holds 1.8 million or so distinct CDR3 sequences, 39% seen once. Sequencing input: blood. Receptor source: a human donor in good health.

This clonotype was found a few times. The V and J genes are TRBV6-2 or TRBV6-3 and TRBJ1-6; TRBD1 matches 7 bases. The CDR3 has 15 amino acids. The J segment lost 5 bases and the V segment lost 6 bases, leaving 7 bases of the junction unmatched. CDR1 MNHEY and CDR2 SVGEGT come from the germline V gene. For the CDR3, the DNA is TGTGCCAGCAGGCGAGACGGGACAGATAATTCACCCCTCCACTTT. Residues: CASRRDGTDNSPLHF.

The chain couples TRBV10-3 to TRBJ1-1; D call uncertain. The CDR3 is 15 residues long. V shed 2 bases and J shed 1 base, with 11 bases lying between them. CDR1 is ENHRY and CDR2 is SYGVKD in the germline V gene. The CDR3 bases are TGTGCCATCAGTGAGACCCGGTGGAAGAACACTGAAGCTTTCTTT. Translation: CAISETRWKNTEAFF.

The chain has TRBV20-1 and TRBJ2-1, with 7 positions matching TRBD2. This CDR3 spans 16 amino acids. J lost 3 bases, V lost 2 bases, and 10 bases had no gene match. Germline values: CDR1 DFQATT, CDR2 SNEGSKA (reference sequence). The CDR3 here is CSARSASGIFYNEQFF. The CDR3 DNA reads as TGCAGTGCTAGATCCGCTAGCGGAATTTTCTACAATGAGCAGTTCTTC.

The J gene is TRBJ1-2, the V gene TRBV4-2; possible D gene TRBD1, 6 bases. The CDR3 is 20 residues long. The germline V and J ends were trimmed by 0 bases and 5 bases, with 28 bases remaining between them. Looked up from germline, CDR1 is LGHNA and CDR2 is YNFKEQ. CDR3 amino acids: CASSQDLPVEPGVKWYGYTF. The CDR3 nucleotides read TGTGCCAGCAGCCAAGATCTTCCGGTCGAACCAGGGGTCAAATGGTATGGCTACACCTTC.

This sequence joins TRBV7-2 and TRBJ2-5; TRBD2 matches at 13 bases. V shed 5 bases, J shed 7 bases, and the junction held 7 bases outside the gene matches. Germline CDR1 is SGHTA and CDR2 is FQGNSA. The CDR3 consists of 15 residues. The CDR3 sequence is CASSGLAGVLGTQYF. CDR3 DNA sequence: TGTGCCAGCAGCGGACTAGCGGGAGTTTTAGGGACCCAGTACTTC. Using reference TRBV7-2 and TRBJ2-5 for the parts outside the CDR3, the full variable domain is GAGVSQSPSNKVTEKGKDVELRCDPISGHTALYWYRQSLGQGLEFLIYFQGNSAPDKSGLPSDRFSAERTGGSVSTLTIQRTQQEDSAVYLCASSGLAGVLGTQYFGPGTRLLVL.

The V and J genes are TRBV6-2 or TRBV6-3 and TRBJ1-5; TRBD1 agrees at 8 bases. Per the germline V gene, CDR1 is MNHEY and CDR2 is SVGEGT. CDR3 size: 13 residues. The V gene end was trimmed by 8 bases and the J gene end by 9 bases; junction bases not matched to a gene: 9. The CDR3 region has the DNA TGTGCCAGCCGGGACAGGAACCCTGGGCCCCAGCATTTT. It yields the protein CASRDRNPGPQHF.

This clonotype was counted a few times. The V call is TRBV2, the J call TRBJ1-1; D unclear. V lost 0 bases, J lost 0 bases, and 8 bases lay in between. Germline CDR1 SNHLY, CDR2 FYNNEI. The CDR3 contains 15 residues. The CDR3 sequence: CASSEALQLNTEAFF. CDR3 nucleotides: TGTGCCAGCAGTGAAGCGCTACAACTGAACACTGAAGCTTTCTTT.

The chain couples TRBV12-3 or TRBV12-4 to TRBJ2-1; 8 bases line up with TRBD1. The CDR3 is 14 amino acids. After removal of 5 bases from V and 10 bases from J, the junction contained 10 bases not matched to a gene. CDR3 bases: TGTGCCAGCAGTCGACAGGGGCCCAATCAGGAGCAGTTCTTC. It encodes CASSRQGPNQEQFF.

This clonotype was seen only once. The V gene is TRBV4-1, the J gene TRBJ1-4; D gene uncertain. This CDR3 region has 13 residues. From germline, CDR1 is MGHRA and CDR2 YSYEKL. V was cut by 1 base and J by 8 bases, with 8 bases left in between. The CDR3 DNA reads as TGCGCCAGCAGCCAAGTGGGCAGGGAAAAACTGTTTTTT. Amino acid sequence: CASSQVGREKLFF.

This clonotype has just a few counts. This rearrangement joins TRBV20-1 to TRBJ2-3, with TRBD1 as a possible D gene (5 bases). The V end was cut by 4 bases, the J end by 10 bases, with 15 bases between. CDR1 is DFQATT and CDR2 is SNEGSKA in the germline V gene (reference sequence). The CDR3 has 12 residues. CDR3 protein: CSAKGNPRPQYF. CDR3 DNA: TGCAGTGCTAAGGGGAACCCTCGCCCGCAGTATTTT.

The genes are TRBV7-9 and TRBJ2-7, with 8 nucleotides matching TRBD1. CDR3 length: 14 amino acids. CDR1 is SEHNR, CDR2 FQNEAQ, per germline (reference sequence). The J segment lost 5 bases and the V segment lost 3 bases, leaving 6 bases of the junction unmatched. CDR3 nucleotides: TGTGCCAGCAGCTTTACAGGGGGGAGCAACGAGCAGTACTTC. Encoded protein: CASSFTGGSNEQYF.

V is TRBV12-3 or TRBV12-4 and J is TRBJ1-3; possible D gene TRBD1, 6 bases. The CDR3 totals 15 residues. Between the trimmed V and J ends, which lost 1 base and 2 bases, there was a span of 9 bases. The CDR3 bases are TGTGCCAGCAGTTTAGGGTACAGGGCTGGAAACACCATATATTTT. Translation gives CASSLGYRAGNTIYF.

The chain is built from TRBV20-1 and TRBJ2-1; D remains ambiguous. The CDR3 sequence is 14 residues long. V was shortened by 6 bases and J by 1 base, with 13 bases between the two germline ends. Germline CDR1 reads DFQATT; CDR2 reads SNEGSKA (reference sequence). CDR3 loop: CSAKYRGSYNEQFF. For the CDR3, the DNA is TGCAGTGCCAAATACCGTGGGTCCTACAATGAGCAGTTCTTC.

In its sample, this clonotype was seen a few times. V is TRBV27 and J is TRBJ2-7; D gene uncertain. V was trimmed by 4 bases and J by 1 base, leaving 8 bases between them. Germline CDR1 is MNHEY and CDR2 is SMNVEV (reference sequence). This CDR3 spans 13 amino acids. The CDR3 nucleotides read TGTGCCAGCAGTTATTATCAGTCCTACGAGCAGTACTTC. Amino acid sequence: CASSYYQSYEQYF.

In its sample, this clonotype was seen many times. The genes are TRBV12-3 or TRBV12-4 and TRBJ2-4; 8 bases fit TRBD2. V trimming: 6 bases; J trimming: 7 bases; junction bases outside the gene matches: 5. The CDR3 is made up of 13 amino acids. The CDR3 protein is CASRGLAGNIQYF. DNA for the CDR3: TGTGCCAGCAGAGGACTAGCCGGGAACATTCAGTACTTC.

The V call is TRBV20-1, the J call TRBJ2-7; TRBD2 matches 14 bases. CDR1 is DFQATT and CDR2 is SNEGSKA in the germline V gene (reference sequence). V was clipped by 2 bases and J by 0 bases; unmatched bases: 6. The length of the CDR3 is 17 residues. The CDR3, as DNA: TGCAGTGCTAGACCGGGACTAGCGGGGGTCTACTCCTACGAGCAGTACTTC. It encodes CSARPGLAGVYSYEQYF.

This chain connects TRBV20-1 to TRBJ2-3, with D maybe TRBD1 (5 bases). This CDR3 contains 15 residues. Germline V CDR1 and CDR2: DFQATT, SNEGSKA (reference sequence). Trimming took off 5 bases at V and 0 bases at J, with 15 bases between the two ends. CDR3 sequence reads: CSAVIPGHSTDTQYF. In DNA form, the CDR3 reads TGCAGTGCTGTGATTCCAGGGCATAGCACAGATACGCAGTATTTT.

V gene TRBV20-1 combines with J gene TRBJ2-1; 10 positions match TRBD1. CDR1 is DFQATT, CDR2 SNEGSKA, per germline (reference sequence). With 5 bases clipped from V and 9 bases from J, the junction kept 10 bases outside the gene matches. The CDR3 runs to 14 residues. This chain's CDR3 is CSALPGTGVGEQFF. The CDR3 DNA sequence: TGCAGTGCTCTTCCCGGGACAGGGGTTGGTGAGCAGTTCTTC.